This TCR beta chain was documented in a study of blood T cell repertoires in COVID-19 (dated by TCRdb to 2020 to 2021). With regard to the full study: Collaborator samples came from the United States, Italy and Spain and covered acute and convalescent phases of COVID-19. The material from the prospective study consisted of cDNA or gDNA derived from T cells, B-cell-depleted T cells, or PBMCs. Subjects who had been exposed to COVID-19, were actively infected with it, or had recovered from it provided the deeply sampled blood TCRbeta repertoires that made up the dataset. The repertoires were made available in a free public database intended to serve as a resource for research on the immune response to SARS-CoV-2. Samples were obtained from the ongoing ImmuneRACE study (first 160 participants) and from about 1,300 subjects provided by 6 global collaborators. Nearly every sample came with metadata listing a de-identified subject ID, COVID-19 status, age in years and sex. Where available, HLA class I and class II types were obtained from metadata supplied by the sample provider rather than from assay-based typing.

CDR1 and CDR2, per the germline V gene, are LGHNA and YSLEER. At the junction V is shortened by 1 base and J by 4 bases; bases outside the gene matches: 15. The CDR3 covers 19 residues, taking in both the cysteine and the phenylalanine. Of the read, only the CDR3 DNA is kept; its 57 bases are in frame from base 1. The full study reports these points: The amount of clinical and demographic metadata varied by source and participant and was provided uncurated.

At one collaborating source in Seattle, patients were enrolled during active infection and were followed longitudinally through the course of disease. Whole blood was collected in K2EDTA tubes by collaborating institutions according to the institutions' own protocols. Collaborator samples were shipped for TCRbeta analysis as frozen whole blood, isolated PBMCs, or DNA extracted from either sample type. TCRbeta CDR3 regions were amplified from genomic DNA using the immunoSEQ Assay, a bias-controlled multiplex PCR. The paper's processing steps were these. Nucleated cell counts per sample were estimated from amplification of reference gene primers within the assay. To quantify the absolute abundance of each unique TCRbeta CDR3 rearrangement, sequence reads were collapsed and filtered. For each sample, productive Simpson clonality was calculated as the square root of Simpson's diversity index across productive rearrangements. Sourced from immuneACCESS, this table was stored by TCRdb with only in-frame sequences that have V and J called. A share of the clones is absent; for the studies checked, an unresolved V gene accounts for under half, and the remainder has no known explanation. V and J calls plus clone size are reproduced from that table; the DNA served to infer D and trimming. The sample records more than 60,000 clones, approximately 84% of which are singletons. 10% to 15% of the sample is in the top ten clones.

As regards this clone: Its antigen is still unknown. No clone much larger than this one lies a single base away; base qualities are absent.

The TCR originated in a man aged 50 to 60 with COVID-19, enrolled during active disease. Sequencing used peripheral blood. The rearranged chain carries TRBV4-3 and TRBJ2-2, with TRBD2 matching 7 junction bases. The CDR3 is CASSQGSGSAGVSTGELFF. The DNA sequence reads TGCGCCAGCAGCCAAGGGTCCGGAAGCGCGGGGGTGAGCACCGGGGAGCTGTTTTTT.